This T cell receptor beta chain was identified in a study of blood T cell repertoires in COVID-19. Study summary: Spain, Italy and the United States supplied samples that represented acute and convalescent COVID-19. The cDNA or gDNA used as material had been derived from T cells, B-cell-depleted T cells, or PBMCs.

Original processing notes: Nucleated cell counts were estimated from reference gene primer amplification. Some clones are missing from TCRdb's copy, which holds only in-frame ones; the method was immunoSEQ multiplex PCR. V, J and clone size derive from that table, while D and trimming were established from the DNA sequence. The data contain under 250,000 clones, roughly nine tenths of them seen just once; the ten biggest clones take up about 5.9%. This CDR3 has 16 amino acids. Germline CDR1 reads SGHDT; CDR2 reads YYEEEE. V was pared by 7 bases and J by 0 bases, with 14 bases between. The TCR sequence derives from a man between 60 and 75 years old with acute or convalescent COVID-19. Sequencing was carried out using peripheral blood. This rearrangement joins TRBV5-6 to TRBJ2-6; D is unresolved. CDR3 region: CASASLPGSGANVLTF. CDR3 sequence (DNA): TGTGCCAGCGCCTCCCTTCCAGGCTCTGGGGCCAACGTCCTGACTTTC.